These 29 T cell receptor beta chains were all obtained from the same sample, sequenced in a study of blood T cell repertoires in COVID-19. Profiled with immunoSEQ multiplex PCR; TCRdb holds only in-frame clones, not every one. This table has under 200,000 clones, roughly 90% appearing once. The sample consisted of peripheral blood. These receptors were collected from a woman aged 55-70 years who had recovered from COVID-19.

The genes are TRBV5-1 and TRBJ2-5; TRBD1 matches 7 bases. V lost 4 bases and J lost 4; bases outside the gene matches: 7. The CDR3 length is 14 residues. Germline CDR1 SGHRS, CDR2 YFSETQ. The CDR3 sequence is CASSEGQMGETQYF. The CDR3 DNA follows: TGCGCCAGCAGCGAGGGACAGATGGGAGAGACCCAGTACTTC. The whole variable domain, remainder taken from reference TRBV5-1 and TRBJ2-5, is KAGVTQTPRYLIKTRGQQVTLSCSPISGHRSVSWYQQTPGQGLQFLFEYFSETQRNKGNFPGRFSGRQFSNSRSEMNVSTLELGDSALYLCASSEGQMGETQYFGPGTRLLVL.

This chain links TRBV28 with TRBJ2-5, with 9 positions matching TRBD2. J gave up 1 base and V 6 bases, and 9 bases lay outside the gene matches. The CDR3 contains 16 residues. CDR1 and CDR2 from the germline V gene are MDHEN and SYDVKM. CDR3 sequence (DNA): TGTGCCAGCAGACCTTCGAGCGGGGGGCTCCAAGAGACCCAGTACTTC. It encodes CASRPSSGGLQETQYF.

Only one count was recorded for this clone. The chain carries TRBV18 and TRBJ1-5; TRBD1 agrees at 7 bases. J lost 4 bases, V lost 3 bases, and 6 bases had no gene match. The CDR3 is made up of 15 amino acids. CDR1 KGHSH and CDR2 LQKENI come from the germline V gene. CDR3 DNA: TGTGCCAGCTCACCCGACGGGACAGTGAATCAGCCCCAGCATTTT. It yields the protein CASSPDGTVNQPQHF.

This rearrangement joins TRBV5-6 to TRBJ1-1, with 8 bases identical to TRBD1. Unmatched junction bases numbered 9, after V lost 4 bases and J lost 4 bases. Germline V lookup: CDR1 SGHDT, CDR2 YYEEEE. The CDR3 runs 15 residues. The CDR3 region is CASSGSGRGLTEAFF. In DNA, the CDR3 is TGTGCCAGCAGCGGATCGGGCAGGGGGCTCACTGAAGCTTTCTTT.

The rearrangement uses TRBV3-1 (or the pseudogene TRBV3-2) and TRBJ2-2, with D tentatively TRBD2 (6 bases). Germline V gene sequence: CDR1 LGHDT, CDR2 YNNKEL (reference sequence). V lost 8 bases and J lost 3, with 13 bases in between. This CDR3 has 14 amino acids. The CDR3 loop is CASRLGADTGELFF. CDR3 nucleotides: TGTGCCAGCCGACTAGGAGCGGACACCGGGGAGCTGTTTTTT.

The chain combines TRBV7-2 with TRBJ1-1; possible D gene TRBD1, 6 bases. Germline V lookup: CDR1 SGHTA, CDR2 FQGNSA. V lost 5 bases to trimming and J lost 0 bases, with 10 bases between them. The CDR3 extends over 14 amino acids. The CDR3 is CASSLGQMNTEAFF. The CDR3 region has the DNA TGTGCCAGCAGCCTAGGACAGATGAACACTGAAGCTTTCTTT.

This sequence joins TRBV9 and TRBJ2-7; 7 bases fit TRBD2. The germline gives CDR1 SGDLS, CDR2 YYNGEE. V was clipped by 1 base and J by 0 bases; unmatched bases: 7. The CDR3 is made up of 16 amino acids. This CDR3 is CASSVRAGEGSYEQYF. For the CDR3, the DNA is TGTGCCAGCAGCGTAAGGGCGGGGGAGGGCTCCTACGAGCAGTACTTC.

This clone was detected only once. The CDR3 nucleotides read TGCGCCAGCAGCTTGGGTAGCCCCAACGGGGAGACCCAGTACTTC. This translates into CASSLGSPNGETQYF. J is TRBJ2-5 and V is TRBV5-1; D unresolved. The V end was cut by 0 bases, the J end by 5 bases, with 14 bases between. The V gene's germline CDR1 is SGHRS and CDR2 YFSETQ. The CDR3 spans 15 residues.

CDR3 sequence reads: CASSLAGDRVVEQFF. The CDR3 region has the DNA TGTGCCAGCAGCTTAGCCGGGGACAGGGTGGTTGAGCAGTTCTTC. The chain is built from TRBV7-8 and TRBJ2-1; 9 bases are shared with TRBD1. CDR3 length equals 15 residues. CDR1 and CDR2 from the germline V gene are SGHVS and FQNEAQ. Losses at the gene ends were 0 bases for V and 9 bases for J; bases not matched to a gene: 6.

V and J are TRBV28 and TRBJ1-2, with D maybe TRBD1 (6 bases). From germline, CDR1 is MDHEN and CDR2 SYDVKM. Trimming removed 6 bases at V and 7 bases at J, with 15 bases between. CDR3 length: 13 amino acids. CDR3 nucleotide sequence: TGTGCCAGCAGCAGACCGGGGACACCTGGCTACACCTTC. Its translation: CASSRPGTPGYTF.

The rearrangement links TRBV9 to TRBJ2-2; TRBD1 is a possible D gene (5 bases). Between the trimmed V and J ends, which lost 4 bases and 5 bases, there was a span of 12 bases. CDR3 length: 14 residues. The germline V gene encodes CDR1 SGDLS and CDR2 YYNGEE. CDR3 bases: TGTGCCAGCAGCCCAGAACAGGTTACCGGGGAGCTGTTTTTT. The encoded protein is CASSPEQVTGELFF.

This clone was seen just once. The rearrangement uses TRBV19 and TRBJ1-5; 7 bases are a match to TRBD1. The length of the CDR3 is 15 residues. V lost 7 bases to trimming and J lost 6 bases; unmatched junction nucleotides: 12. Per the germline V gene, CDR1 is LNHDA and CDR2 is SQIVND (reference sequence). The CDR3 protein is CASTLRQGQSQPQHF. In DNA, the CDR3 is TGTGCCAGTACCCTGAGACAGGGTCAGAGTCAGCCCCAGCATTTT.

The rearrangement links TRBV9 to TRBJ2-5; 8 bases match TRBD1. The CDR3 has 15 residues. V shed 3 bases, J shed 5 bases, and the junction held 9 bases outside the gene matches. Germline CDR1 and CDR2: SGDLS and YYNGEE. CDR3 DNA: TGTGCCAGCAGCGCGACGACAGGGGATGAGGAGACCCAGTACTTC. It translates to CASSATTGDEETQYF. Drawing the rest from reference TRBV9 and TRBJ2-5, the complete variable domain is DSGVTQTPKHLITATGQRVTLRCSPRSGDLSVYWYQQSLDQGLQFLIQYYNGEERAKGNILERFSAQQFPDLHSELNLSSLELGDSALYFCASSATTGDEETQYFGPGTRLLVL.

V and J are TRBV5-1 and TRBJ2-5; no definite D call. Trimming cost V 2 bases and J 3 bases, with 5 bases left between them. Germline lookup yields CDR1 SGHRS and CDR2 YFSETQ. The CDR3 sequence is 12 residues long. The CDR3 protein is CASSFEEETQYF. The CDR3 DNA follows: TGCGCCAGCAGCTTTGAGGAAGAGACCCAGTACTTC.

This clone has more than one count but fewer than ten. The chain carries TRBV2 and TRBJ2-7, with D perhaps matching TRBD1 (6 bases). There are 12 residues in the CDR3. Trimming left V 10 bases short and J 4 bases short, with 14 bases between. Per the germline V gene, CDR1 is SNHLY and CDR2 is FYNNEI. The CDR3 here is CATDRSVYEQYF. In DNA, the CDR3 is TGTGCCACAGACAGGTCCGTTTACGAGCAGTACTTC.

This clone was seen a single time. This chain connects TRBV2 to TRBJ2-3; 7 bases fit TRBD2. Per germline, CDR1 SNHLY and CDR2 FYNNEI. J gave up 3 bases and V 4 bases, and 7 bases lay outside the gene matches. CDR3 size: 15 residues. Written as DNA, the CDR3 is TGTGCCAGCAGTGTAGGACTAGTGAGGACAGATACGCAGTATTTT. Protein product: CASSVGLVRTDTQYF. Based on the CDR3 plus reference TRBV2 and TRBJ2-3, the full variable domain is EPEVTQTPSHQVTQMGQEVILRCVPISNHLYFYWYRQILGQKVEFLVSFYNNEISEKSEIFDDQFSVERPDGSNFTLKIRSTKLEDSAMYFCASSVGLVRTDTQYFGPGTRLTVL.

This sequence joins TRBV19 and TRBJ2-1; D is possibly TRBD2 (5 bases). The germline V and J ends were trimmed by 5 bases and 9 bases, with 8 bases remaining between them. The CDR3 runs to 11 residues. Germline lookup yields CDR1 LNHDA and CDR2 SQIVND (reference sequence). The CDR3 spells CASSGGPEQFF. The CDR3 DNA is TGTGCCAGTAGTGGAGGACCTGAGCAGTTCTTC.

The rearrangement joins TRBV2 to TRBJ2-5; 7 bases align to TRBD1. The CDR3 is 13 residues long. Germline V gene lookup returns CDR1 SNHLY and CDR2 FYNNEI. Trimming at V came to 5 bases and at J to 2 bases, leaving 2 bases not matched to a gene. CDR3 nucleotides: TGTGCCAGCAGTTTGGGACAGCAAGAGACCCAGTACTTC. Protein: CASSLGQQETQYF.

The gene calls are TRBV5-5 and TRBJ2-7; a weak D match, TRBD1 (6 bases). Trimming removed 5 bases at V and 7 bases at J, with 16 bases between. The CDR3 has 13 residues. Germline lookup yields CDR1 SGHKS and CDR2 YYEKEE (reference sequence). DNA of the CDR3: TGTGCCAGCAGTTACGACAGGTGGGGAGAGCAGTACTTC. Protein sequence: CASSYDRWGEQYF. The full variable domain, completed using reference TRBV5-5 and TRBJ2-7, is DAGVTQSPTHLIKTRGQQVTLRCSPISGHKSVSWYQQVLGQGPQFIFQYYEKEERGRGNFPDRFSARQFPNYSSELNVNALLLGDSALYLCASSYDRWGEQYFGPGTRLTVT.

The CDR3 reads CATSRDIGRGGSWEQFF. The CDR3 bases are TGTGCCACCAGCAGAGATATCGGGCGGGGGGGTTCCTGGGAGCAGTTCTTC. The J gene is TRBJ2-1, the V gene TRBV15, with TRBD2 matching over 9 bases. CDR1 is LNHNV, CDR2 YYDKDF, per germline (reference sequence). V was pared by 0 bases and J by 10 bases, with 13 bases of the junction left unmatched. CDR3 length equals 17 residues.

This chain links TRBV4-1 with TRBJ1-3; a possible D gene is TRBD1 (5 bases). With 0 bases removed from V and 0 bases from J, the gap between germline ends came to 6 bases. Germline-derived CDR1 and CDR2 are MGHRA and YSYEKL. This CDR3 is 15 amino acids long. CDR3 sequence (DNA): TGCGCCAGCAGCCAAGATCAGGGCTCTGGAAACACCATATATTTT. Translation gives CASSQDQGSGNTIYF.

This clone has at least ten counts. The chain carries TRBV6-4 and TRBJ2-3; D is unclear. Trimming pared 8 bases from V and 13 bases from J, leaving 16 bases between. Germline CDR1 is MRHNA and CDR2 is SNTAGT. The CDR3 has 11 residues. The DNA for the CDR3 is TGTGCCAGCCTGTACATGGTAACGAAGTATTTT. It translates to CASLYMVTKYF.

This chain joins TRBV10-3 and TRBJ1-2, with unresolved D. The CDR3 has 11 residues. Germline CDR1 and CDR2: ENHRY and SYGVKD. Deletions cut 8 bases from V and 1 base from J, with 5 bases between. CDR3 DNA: TGTGCCATCGGCGGTAACTATGGCTACACCTTC. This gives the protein CAIGGNYGYTF.

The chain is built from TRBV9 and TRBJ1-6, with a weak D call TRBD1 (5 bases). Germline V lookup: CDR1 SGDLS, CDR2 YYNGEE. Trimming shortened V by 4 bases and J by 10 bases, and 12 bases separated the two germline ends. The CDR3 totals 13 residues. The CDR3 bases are TGTGCCAGCAGCCTCGAGACAGTATCACCCCTCCACTTT. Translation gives CASSLETVSPLHF.

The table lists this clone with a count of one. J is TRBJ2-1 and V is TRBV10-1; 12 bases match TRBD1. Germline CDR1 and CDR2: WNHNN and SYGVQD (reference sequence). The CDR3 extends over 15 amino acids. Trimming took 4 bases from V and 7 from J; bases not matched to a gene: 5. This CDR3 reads CASSGGQGARNEQFF. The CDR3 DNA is TGCGCCAGCAGTGGGGGACAGGGGGCGCGGAATGAGCAGTTCTTC.

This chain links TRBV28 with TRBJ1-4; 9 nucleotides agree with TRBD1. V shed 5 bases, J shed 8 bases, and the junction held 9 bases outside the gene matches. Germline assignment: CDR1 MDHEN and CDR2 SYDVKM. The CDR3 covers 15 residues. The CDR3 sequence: CASSTTGTGQEKLFF. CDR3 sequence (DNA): TGTGCCAGCAGTACGACCGGGACAGGGCAGGAAAAACTGTTTTTT.

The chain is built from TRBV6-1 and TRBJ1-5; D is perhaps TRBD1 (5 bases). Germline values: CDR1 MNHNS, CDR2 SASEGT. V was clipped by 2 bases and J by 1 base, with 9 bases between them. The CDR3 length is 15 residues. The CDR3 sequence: CASSEQGLSNQPQHF. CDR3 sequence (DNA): TGTGCCAGCAGTGAACAGGGTCTAAGCAATCAGCCCCAGCATTTT.

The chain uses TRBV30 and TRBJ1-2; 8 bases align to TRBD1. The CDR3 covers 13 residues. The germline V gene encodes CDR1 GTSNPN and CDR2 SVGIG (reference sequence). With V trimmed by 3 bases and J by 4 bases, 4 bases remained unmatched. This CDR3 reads CAWSQGALYGYTF. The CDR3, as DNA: TGTGCCTGGAGCCAGGGGGCCCTCTATGGCTACACCTTC.

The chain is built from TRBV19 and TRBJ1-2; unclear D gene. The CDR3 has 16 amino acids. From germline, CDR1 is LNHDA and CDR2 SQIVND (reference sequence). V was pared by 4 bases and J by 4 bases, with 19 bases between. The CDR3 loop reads CASSRWAPGDGYGYTF. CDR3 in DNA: TGTGCCAGTAGTAGATGGGCCCCCGGCGATGGCTATGGCTACACCTTC.